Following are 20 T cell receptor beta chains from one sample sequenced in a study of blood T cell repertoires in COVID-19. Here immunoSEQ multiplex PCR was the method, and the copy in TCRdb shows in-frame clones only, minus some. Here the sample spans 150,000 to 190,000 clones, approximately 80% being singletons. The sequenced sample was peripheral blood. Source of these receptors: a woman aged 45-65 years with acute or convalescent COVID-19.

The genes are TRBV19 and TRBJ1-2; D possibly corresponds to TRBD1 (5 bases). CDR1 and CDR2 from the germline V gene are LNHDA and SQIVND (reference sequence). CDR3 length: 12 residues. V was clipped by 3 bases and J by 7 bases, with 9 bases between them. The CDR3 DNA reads TGTGCCAGTAGTATCAGGGATCGTGGCTACACCTTC. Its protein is CASSIRDRGYTF.

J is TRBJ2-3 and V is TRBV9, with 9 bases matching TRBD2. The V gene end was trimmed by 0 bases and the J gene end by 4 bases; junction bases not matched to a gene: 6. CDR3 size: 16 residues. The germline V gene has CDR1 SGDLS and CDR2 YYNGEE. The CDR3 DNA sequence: TGTGCCAGCAGCGTAGTGGGCGGGAGGGCCGCAGATACGCAGTATTTT. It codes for CASSVVGGRAADTQYF. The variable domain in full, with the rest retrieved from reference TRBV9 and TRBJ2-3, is DSGVTQTPKHLITATGQRVTLRCSPRSGDLSVYWYQQSLDQGLQFLIQYYNGEERAKGNILERFSAQQFPDLHSELNLSSLELGDSALYFCASSVVGGRAADTQYFGPGTRLTVL.

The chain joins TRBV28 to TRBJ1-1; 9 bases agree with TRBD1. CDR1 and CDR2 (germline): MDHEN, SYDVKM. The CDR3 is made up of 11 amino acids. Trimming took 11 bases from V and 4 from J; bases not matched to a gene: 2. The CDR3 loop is CAGQGSTEAFF. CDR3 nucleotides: TGTGCCGGACAGGGGAGCACTGAAGCTTTCTTT.

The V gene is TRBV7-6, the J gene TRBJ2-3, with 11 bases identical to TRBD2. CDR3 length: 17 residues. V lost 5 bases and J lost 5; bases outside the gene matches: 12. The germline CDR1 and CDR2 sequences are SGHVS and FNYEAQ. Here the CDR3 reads CASSVGTSGSRVDTQYF. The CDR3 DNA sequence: TGTGCCAGCAGCGTAGGTACTAGCGGGAGTCGAGTAGATACGCAGTATTTT.

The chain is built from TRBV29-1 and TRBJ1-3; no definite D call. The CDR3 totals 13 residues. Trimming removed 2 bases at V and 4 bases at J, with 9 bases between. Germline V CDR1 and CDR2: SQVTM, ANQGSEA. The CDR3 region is CSVELQWGNTIYF. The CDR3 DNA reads TGCAGCGTTGAACTACAGTGGGGAAACACCATATATTTT.

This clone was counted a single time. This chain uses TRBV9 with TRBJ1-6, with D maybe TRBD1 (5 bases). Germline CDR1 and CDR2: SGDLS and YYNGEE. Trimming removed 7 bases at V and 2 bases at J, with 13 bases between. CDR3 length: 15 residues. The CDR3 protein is CASSGGGPYNSPLHF. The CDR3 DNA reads TGTGCCAGCTCCGGCGGGGGACCCTATAATTCACCCCTCCACTTT.

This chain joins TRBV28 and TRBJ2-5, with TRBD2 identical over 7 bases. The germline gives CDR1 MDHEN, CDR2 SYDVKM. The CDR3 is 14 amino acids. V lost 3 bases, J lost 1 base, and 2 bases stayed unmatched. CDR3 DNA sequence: TGTGCCAGCAGTTTTGGGGGGGGCCAAGAGACCCAGTACTTC. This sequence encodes CASSFGGGQETQYF.

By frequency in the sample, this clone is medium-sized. The CDR3 coding sequence is TGTGCCAGCAGCTTGAGGGGACAGGGGGCGTACGAGCAGTACTTC. This gives the protein CASSLRGQGAYEQYF. The rearrangement joins TRBV5-4 to TRBJ2-7; TRBD1 matches 12 bases. This CDR3 spans 15 amino acids. V shed 1 base and J 4 bases; nucleotides not matched to a gene: 3. The germline V gene has CDR1 SGHNT and CDR2 YYREEE (reference sequence).

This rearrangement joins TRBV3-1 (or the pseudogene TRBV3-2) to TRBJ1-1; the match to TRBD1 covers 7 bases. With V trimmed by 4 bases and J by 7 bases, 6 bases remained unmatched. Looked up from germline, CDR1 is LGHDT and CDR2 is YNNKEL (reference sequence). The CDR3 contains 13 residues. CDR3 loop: CASSPGQPFEAFF. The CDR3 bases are TGTGCCAGCAGCCCGGGACAGCCCTTTGAAGCTTTCTTT.

The CDR3 region is CASSVIPGQGISEQFF. The CDR3 DNA sequence: TGTGCCAGCAGTGTGATTCCGGGACAGGGCATCAGTGAGCAGTTCTTC. The genes are TRBV5-5 and TRBJ2-1, with 9 bases lining up with TRBD1. V dropped 5 bases and J dropped 9; count of bases not matched to a gene: 15. This CDR3 spans 16 amino acids. From germline, CDR1 is SGHKS and CDR2 YYEKEE (reference sequence).

CDR3 loop: CASSPTSGETQYF. The CDR3 bases are TGTGCCAGCAGCCCCACATCGGGAGAGACCCAGTACTTC. The genes are TRBV14 and TRBJ2-5, with D uncertain. The length of the CDR3 is 13 residues. Trimming pared 4 bases from V and 4 bases from J, leaving 10 bases between. Germline V CDR1 and CDR2: SGHDN, FVKESK.

The CDR3 DNA reads TGTGCCACCAGTGTGGACAGGGGGTCGTCTAGGGATGAGCAGTTCTTC. Translating gives CATSVDRGSSRDEQFF. The V and J genes are TRBV24-1 and TRBJ2-1, with 10 bases fitting TRBD1. The CDR3 extends over 16 amino acids. Germline CDR1 KGHDR, CDR2 SFDVKD. V dropped 5 bases and J dropped 8; count of bases not matched to a gene: 11.

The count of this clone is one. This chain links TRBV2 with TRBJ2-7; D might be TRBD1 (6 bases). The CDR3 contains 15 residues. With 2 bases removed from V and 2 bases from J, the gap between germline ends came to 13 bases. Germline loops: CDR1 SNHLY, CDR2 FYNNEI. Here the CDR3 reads CASSEQQGTTYEQYF. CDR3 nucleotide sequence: TGTGCCAGCAGTGAACAGCAGGGGACCACCTACGAGCAGTACTTC.

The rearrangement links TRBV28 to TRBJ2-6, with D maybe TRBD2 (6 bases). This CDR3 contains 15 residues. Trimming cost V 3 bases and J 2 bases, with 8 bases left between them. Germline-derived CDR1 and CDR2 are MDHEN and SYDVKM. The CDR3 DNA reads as TGTGCCAGCAGTTTTGCGGGAACTGGGGCCAACGTCCTGACTTTC. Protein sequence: CASSFAGTGANVLTF.

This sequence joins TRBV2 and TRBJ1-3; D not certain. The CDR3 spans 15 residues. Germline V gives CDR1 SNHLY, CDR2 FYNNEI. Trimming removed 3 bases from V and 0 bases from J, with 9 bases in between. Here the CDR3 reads CASSDGSYSGNTIYF. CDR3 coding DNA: TGTGCCAGCAGTGATGGTAGCTACTCTGGAAACACCATATATTTT. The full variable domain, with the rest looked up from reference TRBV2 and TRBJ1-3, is EPEVTQTPSHQVTQMGQEVILRCVPISNHLYFYWYRQILGQKVEFLVSFYNNEISEKSEIFDDQFSVERPDGSNFTLKIRSTKLEDSAMYFCASSDGSYSGNTIYFGEGSWLTVV.

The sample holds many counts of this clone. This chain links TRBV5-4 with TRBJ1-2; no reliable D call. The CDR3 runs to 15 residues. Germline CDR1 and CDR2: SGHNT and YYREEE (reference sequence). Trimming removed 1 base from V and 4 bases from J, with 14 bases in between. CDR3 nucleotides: TGTGCCAGCAGCTTGAAACCGGACTCTCCCTATGGCTACACCTTC. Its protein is CASSLKPDSPYGYTF.

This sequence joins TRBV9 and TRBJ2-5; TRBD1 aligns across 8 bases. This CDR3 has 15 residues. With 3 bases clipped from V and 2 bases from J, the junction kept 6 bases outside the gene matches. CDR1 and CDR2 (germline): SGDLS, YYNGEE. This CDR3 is CASSGRTGNQETQYF. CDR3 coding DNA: TGTGCCAGCAGCGGGCGGACAGGGAATCAAGAGACCCAGTACTTC.

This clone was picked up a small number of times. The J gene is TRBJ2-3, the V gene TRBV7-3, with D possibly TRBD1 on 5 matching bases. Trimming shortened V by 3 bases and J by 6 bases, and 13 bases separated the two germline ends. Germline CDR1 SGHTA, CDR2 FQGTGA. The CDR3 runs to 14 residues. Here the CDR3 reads CASSFSGAVDTQYF. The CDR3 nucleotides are TGTGCCAGCAGCTTTTCTGGGGCGGTGGATACGCAGTATTTT.

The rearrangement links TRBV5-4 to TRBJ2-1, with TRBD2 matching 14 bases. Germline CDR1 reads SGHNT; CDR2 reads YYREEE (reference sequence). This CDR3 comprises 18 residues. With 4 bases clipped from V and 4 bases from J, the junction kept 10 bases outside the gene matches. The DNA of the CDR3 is TGTGCCAGCAGCACGGGACTAGCGGGGGCGAGCATTTACAATGAGCAGTTCTTC. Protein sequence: CASSTGLAGASIYNEQFF.

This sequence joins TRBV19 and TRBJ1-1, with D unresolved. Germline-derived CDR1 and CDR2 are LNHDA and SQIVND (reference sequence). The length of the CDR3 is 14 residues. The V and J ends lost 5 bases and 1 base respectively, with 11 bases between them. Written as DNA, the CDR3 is TGTGCCAGTAGTGTCATGATCAGGAACACTGAAGCTTTCTTT. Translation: CASSVMIRNTEAFF.